A single sample gave rise to the 2 T cell receptor beta chains below, sequenced in a study of a mutant IDH1 vaccine in newly diagnosed glioma. Sequenced by immunoSEQ multiplex PCR; TCRdb stores in-frame clones only, minus some. The sample consists of around 37,000 clones, over 85% of them appearing once. Indicated time point: baseline, week 1 (first vaccination visit). Treatment given: pre-vaccination baseline after standard-of-care therapy. The sample here was PBMCs, taken from a glioma patient treated with radiotherapy, temozolomide or both. The receptors derive from a man aged 18 to 29 with glioma.

The chain links TRBV13 to TRBJ1-2; maybe TRBD1 (6 bases). V dropped 3 bases and J dropped 1 base, with 15 bases sitting between them. Germline V CDR1 and CDR2: PRHDT, FYEKMQ (reference sequence). CDR3 length equals 16 residues. The CDR3 protein is CASSLAGSGDNYGYTF. The DNA of the CDR3 is TGTGCCAGCAGCTTGGCAGGCTCAGGGGATAACTATGGCTACACCTTC.

The genes are TRBV19 and TRBJ1-2; D remains unclear. The CDR3 is made up of 11 amino acids. CDR1 and CDR2 (germline): LNHDA, SQIVND (reference sequence). Trimming shortened V by 3 bases and J by 8 bases, and 7 bases separated the two germline ends. The CDR3 sequence is CASSIMGGYTF. The CDR3 DNA follows: TGTGCCAGTAGTATCATGGGAGGCTACACCTTC. Variable domain in full (rest from reference TRBV19 and TRBJ1-2): DGGITQSPKYLFRKEGQNVTLSCEQNLNHDAMYWYRQDPGQGLRLIYYSQIVNDFQKGDIAEGYSVSREKKESFPLTVTSAQKNPTAFYLCASSIMGGYTFGSGTRLTVV.